This TCR beta chain was observed in a study of T-cell reconstitution after alpha-beta-depleted transplantation in children. This clonotype was seen more than once but under ten times. For TCRbeta, the library was prepared with unique molecular identifiers. Each CDR3 protein is one row after TCRdb ran MiXCR on the PCR reads. The table lists fewer than 400,000 distinct CDR3 sequences, 20% of them singletons. Germline CDR1 SEHNR, CDR2 FQNEAQ (reference sequence). Trimming took off 3 bases at V and 1 base at J, with 10 bases between the two ends. This CDR3 comprises 15 residues. This TCR derives from a human donor who donated a stem cell graft to a child with acute myeloid leukemia. The chain links TRBV7-9 to TRBJ2-1; D is perhaps TRBD2 (5 bases). Sequenced here: PBMCs from the stem cell graft donor, sampled from the stem cell graft. CDR3 region: CASSFGGESYNEQFF. In nucleotides, the CDR3 is TGTGCCAGCAGCTTTGGTGGGGAGTCCTACAATGAGCAGTTCTTC.